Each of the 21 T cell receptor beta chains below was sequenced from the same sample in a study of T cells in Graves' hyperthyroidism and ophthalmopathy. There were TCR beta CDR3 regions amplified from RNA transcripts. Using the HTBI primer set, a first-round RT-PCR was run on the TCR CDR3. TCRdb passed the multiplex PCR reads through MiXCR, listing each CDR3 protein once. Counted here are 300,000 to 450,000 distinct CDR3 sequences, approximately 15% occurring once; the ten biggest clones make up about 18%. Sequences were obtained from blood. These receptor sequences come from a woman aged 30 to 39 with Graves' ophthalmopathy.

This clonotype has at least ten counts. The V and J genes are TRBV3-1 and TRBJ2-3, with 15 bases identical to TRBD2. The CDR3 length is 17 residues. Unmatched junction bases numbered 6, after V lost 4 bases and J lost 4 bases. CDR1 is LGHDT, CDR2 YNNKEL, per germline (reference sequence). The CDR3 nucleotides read TGTGCCAGCAGCCGCGGGACTAGCGGGGGGTCAGCAGATACGCAGTATTTT. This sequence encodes CASSRGTSGGSADTQYF.

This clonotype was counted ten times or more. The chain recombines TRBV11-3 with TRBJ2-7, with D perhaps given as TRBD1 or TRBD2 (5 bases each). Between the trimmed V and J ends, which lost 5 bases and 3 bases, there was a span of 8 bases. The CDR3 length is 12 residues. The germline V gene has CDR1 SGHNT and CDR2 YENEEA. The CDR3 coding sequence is TGTGCCAGCAGCCGGGACGGCTACGAGCAGTACTTC. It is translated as CASSRDGYEQYF.

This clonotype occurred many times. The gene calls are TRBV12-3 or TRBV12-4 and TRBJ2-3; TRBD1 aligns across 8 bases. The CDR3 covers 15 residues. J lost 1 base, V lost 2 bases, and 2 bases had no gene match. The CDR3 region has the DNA TGTGCCAGCAGTTTAAGGGGACAGGGCACAGATACGCAGTATTTT. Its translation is CASSLRGQGTDTQYF.

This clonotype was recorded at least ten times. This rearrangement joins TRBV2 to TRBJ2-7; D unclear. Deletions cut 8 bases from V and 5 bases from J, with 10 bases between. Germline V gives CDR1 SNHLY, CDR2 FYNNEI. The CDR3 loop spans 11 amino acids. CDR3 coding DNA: TGTGCCAGCCAAAGATTGGACGAGCAGTACTTC. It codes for CASQRLDEQYF.

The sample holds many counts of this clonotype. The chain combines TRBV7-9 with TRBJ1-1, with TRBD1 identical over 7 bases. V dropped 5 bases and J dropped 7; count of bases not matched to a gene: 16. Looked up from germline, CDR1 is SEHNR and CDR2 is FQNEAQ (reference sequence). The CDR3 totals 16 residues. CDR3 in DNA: TGTGCCAGCAGCCCCCTATGGGGACAGCTAAACCTTGAAGCTTTCTTT. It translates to CASSPLWGQLNLEAFF.

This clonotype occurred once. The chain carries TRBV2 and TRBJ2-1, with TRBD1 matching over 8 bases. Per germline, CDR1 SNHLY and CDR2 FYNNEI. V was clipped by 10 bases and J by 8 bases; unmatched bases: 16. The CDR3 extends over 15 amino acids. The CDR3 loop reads CANRLGRGRADEQFF. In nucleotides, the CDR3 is TGTGCCAACAGACTCGGCAGGGGGCGGGCGGATGAGCAGTTCTTC.

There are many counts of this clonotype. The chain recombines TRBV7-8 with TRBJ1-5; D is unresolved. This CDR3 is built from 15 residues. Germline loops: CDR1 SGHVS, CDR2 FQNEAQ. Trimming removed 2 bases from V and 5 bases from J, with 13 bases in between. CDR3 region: CASSLKVRVDQPQHF. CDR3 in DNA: TGTGCCAGCAGCTTAAAGGTCAGAGTTGATCAGCCCCAGCATTTT.

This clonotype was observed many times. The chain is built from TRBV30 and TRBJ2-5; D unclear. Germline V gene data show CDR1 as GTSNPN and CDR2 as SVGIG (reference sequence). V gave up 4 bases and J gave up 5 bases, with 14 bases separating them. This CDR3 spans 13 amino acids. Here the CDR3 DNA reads TGTGCCTGGACCAGAACGCTTAGGGAGACCCAGTACTTC. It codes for CAWTRTLRETQYF.

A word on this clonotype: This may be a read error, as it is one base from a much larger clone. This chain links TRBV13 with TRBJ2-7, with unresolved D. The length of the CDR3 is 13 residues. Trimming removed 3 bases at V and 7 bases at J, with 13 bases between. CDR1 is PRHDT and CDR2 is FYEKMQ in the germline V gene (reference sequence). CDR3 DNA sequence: TGTGCCAGCAGCTTTTGGTGGGAAGGAGAGCAGTACTTC. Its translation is CASSFWWEGEQYF.

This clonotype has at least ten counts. The CDR3 spells CAIRRGGQGLVNEQFF. CDR3 DNA: TGTGCCATCAGACGGGGGGGACAGGGATTGGTCAATGAGCAGTTCTTC. This chain links TRBV2 with TRBJ2-1; TRBD1 is a possible D gene (9 bases). The V and J ends lost 10 bases and 6 bases respectively, with 25 bases between them. Germline V gene lookup returns CDR1 SNHLY and CDR2 FYNNEI. This CDR3 comprises 16 residues.

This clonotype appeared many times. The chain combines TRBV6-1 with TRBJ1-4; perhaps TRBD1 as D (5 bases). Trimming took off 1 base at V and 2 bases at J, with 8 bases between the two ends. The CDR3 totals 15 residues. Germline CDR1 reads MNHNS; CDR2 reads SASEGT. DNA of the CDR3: TGTGCCAGCAGTGAAGAAGGGACGACTAATGAAAAACTGTTTTTT. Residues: CASSEEGTTNEKLFF.

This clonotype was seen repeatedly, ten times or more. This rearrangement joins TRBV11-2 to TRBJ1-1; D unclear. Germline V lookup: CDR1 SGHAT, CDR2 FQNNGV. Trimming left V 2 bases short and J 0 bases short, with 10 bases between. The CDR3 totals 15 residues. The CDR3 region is CASSLSAVMNTEAFF. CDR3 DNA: TGTGCCAGCAGCTTATCGGCAGTCATGAACACTGAAGCTTTCTTT.

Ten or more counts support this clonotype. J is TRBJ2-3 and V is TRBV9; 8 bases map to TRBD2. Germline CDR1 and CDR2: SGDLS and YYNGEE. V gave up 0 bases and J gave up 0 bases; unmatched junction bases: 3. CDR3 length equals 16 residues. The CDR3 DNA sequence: TGTGCCAGCAGCGTAGGAACGGGGGGGAGCACAGATACGCAGTATTTT. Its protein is CASSVGTGGSTDTQYF.

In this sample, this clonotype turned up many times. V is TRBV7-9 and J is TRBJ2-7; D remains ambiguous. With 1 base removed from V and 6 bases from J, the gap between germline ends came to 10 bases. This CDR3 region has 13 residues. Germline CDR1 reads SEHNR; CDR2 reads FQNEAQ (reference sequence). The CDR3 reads CASSLEGLGEQYF. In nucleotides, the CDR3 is TGTGCCAGCAGCTTAGAGGGATTAGGCGAGCAGTACTTC.

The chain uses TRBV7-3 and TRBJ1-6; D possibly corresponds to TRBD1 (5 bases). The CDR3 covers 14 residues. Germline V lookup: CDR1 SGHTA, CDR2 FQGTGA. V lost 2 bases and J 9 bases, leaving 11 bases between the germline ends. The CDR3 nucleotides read TGTGCCAGCAGCTTAGGCAGGGATGGTTCACCCCTCCACTTT. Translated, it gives CASSLGRDGSPLHF.

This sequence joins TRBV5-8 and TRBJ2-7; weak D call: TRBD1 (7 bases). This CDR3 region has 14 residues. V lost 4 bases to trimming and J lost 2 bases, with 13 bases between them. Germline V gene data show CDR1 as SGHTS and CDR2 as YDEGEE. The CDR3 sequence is CASSRRGDPYEQYF. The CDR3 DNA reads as TGTGCCAGCAGCCGCAGGGGGGACCCCTACGAGCAGTACTTC.

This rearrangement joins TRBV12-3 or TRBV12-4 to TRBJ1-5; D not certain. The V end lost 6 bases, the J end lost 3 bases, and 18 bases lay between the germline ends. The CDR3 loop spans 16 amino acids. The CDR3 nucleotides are TGTGCCAGCAGAACCTCCCTAAAGGGCGTCAATCAGCCCCAGCATTTT. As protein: CASRTSLKGVNQPQHF.

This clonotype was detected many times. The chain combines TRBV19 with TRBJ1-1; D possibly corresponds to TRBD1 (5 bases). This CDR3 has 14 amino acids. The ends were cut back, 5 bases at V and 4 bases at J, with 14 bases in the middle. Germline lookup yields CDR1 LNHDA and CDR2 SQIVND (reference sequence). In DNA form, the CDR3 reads TGTGCCAGTAGTGCCCAGGGTATCGGCACTGAAGCTTTCTTT. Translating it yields CASSAQGIGTEAFF.

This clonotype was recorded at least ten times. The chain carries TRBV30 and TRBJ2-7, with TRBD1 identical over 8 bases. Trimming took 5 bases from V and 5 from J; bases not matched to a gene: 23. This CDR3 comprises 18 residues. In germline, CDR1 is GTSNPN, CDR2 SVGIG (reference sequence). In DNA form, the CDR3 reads TGTGCCTGGTCTGTACTCGGCGCGGGACAGGTTTTAGCGGACGAGCAGTACTTC. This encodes CAWSVLGAGQVLADEQYF.

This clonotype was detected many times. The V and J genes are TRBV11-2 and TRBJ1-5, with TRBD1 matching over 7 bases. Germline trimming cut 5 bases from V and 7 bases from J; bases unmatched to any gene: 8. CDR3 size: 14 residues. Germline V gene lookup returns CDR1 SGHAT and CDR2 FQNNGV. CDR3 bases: TGTGCCAGCAGCCCCAGGGGGGGTGGACAGCCCCAGCATTTT. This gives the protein CASSPRGGGQPQHF. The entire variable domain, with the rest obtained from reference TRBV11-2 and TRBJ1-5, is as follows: EAGVAQSPRYKIIEKRQSVAFWCNPISGHATLYWYQQILGQGPKLLIQFQNNGVVDDSQLPKDRFSAERLKGVDSTLKIQPAKLEDSAVYLCASSPRGGGQPQHFGDGTRLSIL.

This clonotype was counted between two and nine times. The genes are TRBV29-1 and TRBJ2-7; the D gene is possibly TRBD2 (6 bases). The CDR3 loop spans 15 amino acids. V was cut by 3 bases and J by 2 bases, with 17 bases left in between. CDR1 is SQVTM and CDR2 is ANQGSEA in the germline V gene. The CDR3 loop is CSVEPGSRGTYEQYF. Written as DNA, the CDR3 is TGCAGCGTTGAGCCCGGGAGTAGGGGCACCTACGAGCAGTACTTC.